This TCR beta chain was captured by sequencing in a study of early stage breast cancer tumors. Across the whole study: Of around 15 invasive breast tumors, fewer than 13 were hormone receptor-positive, HER2-negative. Seven or eight ER+/PR+/HER2- tumors were invasive ductal; a few were invasive lobular. Findings of the study overall: Compared with adjacent normal breast, tumors showed about 2.5-fold denser, more clonal T cells.

The CDR3 consists of 11 residues. Germline CDR1 is MDHEN and CDR2 is SYDVKM. Trimming at V came to 8 bases and at J to 7 bases, leaving 0 bases not matched to a gene. Clones were read by immunoSEQ multiplex PCR, and TCRdb kept only the in-frame ones, dropping some. The sample contains 4,500 to 6,000 clones, around 70% of which appear only once. The sample holds a few counts of this clone. Its antigen remains unidentified. Sequences were obtained from breast tumor tissue. This sequence was found in a person between 60 and 70 years old with breast cancer. This chain connects TRBV28 to TRBJ1-2; 11 bases map to TRBD1. CDR3 protein: CASGQGAGYTF. CDR3 coding DNA: TGTGCCAGCGGACAGGGGGCTGGCTACACCTTC.